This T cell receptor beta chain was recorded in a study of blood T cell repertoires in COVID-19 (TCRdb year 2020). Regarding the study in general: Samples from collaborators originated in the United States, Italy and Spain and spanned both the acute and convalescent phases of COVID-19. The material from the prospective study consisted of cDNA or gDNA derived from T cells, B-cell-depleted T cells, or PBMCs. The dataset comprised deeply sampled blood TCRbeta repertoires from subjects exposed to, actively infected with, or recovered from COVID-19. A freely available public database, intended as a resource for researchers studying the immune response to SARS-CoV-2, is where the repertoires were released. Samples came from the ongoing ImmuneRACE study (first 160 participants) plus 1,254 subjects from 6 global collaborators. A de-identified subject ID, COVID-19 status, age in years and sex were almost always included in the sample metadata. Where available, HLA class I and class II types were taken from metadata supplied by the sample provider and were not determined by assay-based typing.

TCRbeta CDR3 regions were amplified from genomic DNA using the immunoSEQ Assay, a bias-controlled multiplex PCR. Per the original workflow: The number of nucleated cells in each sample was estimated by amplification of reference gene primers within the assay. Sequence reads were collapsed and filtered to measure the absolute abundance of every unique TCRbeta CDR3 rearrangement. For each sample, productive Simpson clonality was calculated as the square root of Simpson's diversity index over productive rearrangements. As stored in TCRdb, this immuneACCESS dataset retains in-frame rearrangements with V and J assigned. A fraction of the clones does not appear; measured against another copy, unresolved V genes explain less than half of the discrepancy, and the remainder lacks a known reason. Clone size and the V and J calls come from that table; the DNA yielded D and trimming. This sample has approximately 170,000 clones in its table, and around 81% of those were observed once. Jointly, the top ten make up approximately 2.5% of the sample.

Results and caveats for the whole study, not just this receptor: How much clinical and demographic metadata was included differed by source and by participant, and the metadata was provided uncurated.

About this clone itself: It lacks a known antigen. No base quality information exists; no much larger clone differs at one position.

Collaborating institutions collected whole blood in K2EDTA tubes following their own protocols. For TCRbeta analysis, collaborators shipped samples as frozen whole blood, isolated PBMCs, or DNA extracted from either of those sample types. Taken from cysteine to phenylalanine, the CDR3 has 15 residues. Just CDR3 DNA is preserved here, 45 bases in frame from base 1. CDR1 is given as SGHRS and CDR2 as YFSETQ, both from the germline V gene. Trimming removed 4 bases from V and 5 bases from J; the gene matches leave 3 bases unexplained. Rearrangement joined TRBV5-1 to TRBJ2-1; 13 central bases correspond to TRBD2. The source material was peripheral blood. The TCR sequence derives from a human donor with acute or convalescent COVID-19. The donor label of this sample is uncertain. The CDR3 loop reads CASSLGLAGDNEQFF. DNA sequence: TGCGCCAGCAGCCTAGGACTAGCGGGGGACAATGAGCAGTTCTTC.